Listed below are T cell receptor beta chains from one sample, sequenced in a study of vaccination and CD4 T cells after COVID-19. Their specific antigens are unknown. From the PCR reads, TCRdb called clonotypes with MiXCR, one entry per CDR3 protein. This sample carries 7,000 to 9,000 distinct CDR3 sequences, around two thirds of them seen once, and the ten largest clones take about 20%. Sequenced: CD4+ T cells from blood, cultured in vitro. The receptor source for this set is a human donor who had recovered from COVID-19. CDR3s leave out the opening cysteine and the closing phenylalanine or tryptophan. The order of the fields is J gene, V gene, clone size, D gene, CDR3 protein. D genes are given only for firm matches. Clone sizes are given selectively: once, few, many, or a class where the clone is expanded.

J gene: TRBJ1-2
V gene: TRBV6-1
clone size: few
D gene: TRBD1
CDR3 protein: ASSAHQRTGGRYGYT

J gene: TRBJ2-7
V gene: TRBV28
clone size: NA
D gene: NA
CDR3 protein: ASFEYGTYEQY

J gene: TRBJ2-7
V gene: TRBV30
clone size: NA
D gene: NA
CDR3 protein: AWTILSSYEQY

J gene: TRBJ2-5
V gene: TRBV7-7
clone size: NA
D gene: NA
CDR3 protein: ASSLGLSGGSQETQY

J gene: TRBJ1-5
V gene: TRBV28
clone size: NA
D gene: NA
CDR3 protein: ASSFRRDNQPQH

J gene: TRBJ2-3
V gene: TRBV6-5
clone size: NA
D gene: NA
CDR3 protein: ASSYRGLGTDTQY

J gene: TRBJ1-1
V gene: TRBV6-1
clone size: few
D gene: NA
CDR3 protein: ASSRPIGGPRSTEAF

J gene: TRBJ1-6
V gene: TRBV2
clone size: NA
D gene: TRBD1
CDR3 protein: ASRGQVNSPLH

J gene: TRBJ2-7
V gene: TRBV27
clone size: NA
D gene: TRBD2
CDR3 protein: ASSLRAYLGGSGRVEQY

J gene: TRBJ2-1
V gene: TRBV6-1
clone size: NA
D gene: NA
CDR3 protein: ASSPGPYNEQF

J gene: TRBJ2-7
V gene: TRBV7-8
clone size: NA
D gene: NA
CDR3 protein: ASSLGGQSYEQY

J gene: TRBJ2-3
V gene: TRBV18
clone size: NA
D gene: NA
CDR3 protein: ASSPQGRMQY

J gene: TRBJ2-7
V gene: TRBV5-1
clone size: NA
D gene: TRBD2
CDR3 protein: ASSFFRLAGAYEQY